These 8 T cell receptor beta chains were sequenced from one sample in a study of CXCR3-negative and CXCR3-positive naive CD8 T cells. Whole-study results and caveats: The study found more hydrophobic TRB CDR3s in CXCR3-positive naive cells than in CXCR3-negative naive cells.

Through 5' RACE with UMI labels, the TRB cDNA libraries were prepared. From its re-call of the 5' RACE reads, TCRdb lists each CDR3 protein once, without DNA. Its table records over 100,000 distinct CDR3 sequences. The antigens for these receptors are not known. Sequencing was done on a sample of naive CXCR3+ CD8+ T cells from blood. The subset here: CD45RO-CCR7+CD27+CD95- naive CD8+ T cells expressing CXCR3 (TNR3+). These receptors came from a human donor in good health. Some clones in this sample may be carry-over from other donors' samples.

V and J are TRBV29-1 and TRBJ1-2; TCRdb indicates TRBD1, and absent DNA this call remains unverified. CDR3 length: 15 residues. The germline gives CDR1 SQVTM, CDR2 ANQGSEA. The CDR3 spells CSVEGGQGLHYGYTF.

CDR3 region: CASSPPSAPFYEQYF. This chain joins TRBV11-2 and TRBJ2-7; TCRdb's D call of TRBD1 is untestable without DNA. In germline, CDR1 is SGHAT, CDR2 FQNNGV. The length of the CDR3 is 15 residues.

This chain connects TRBV19 to TRBJ2-7; there is no DNA to check the TCRdb D call of TRBD2. The CDR3 runs 16 residues. CDR1 LNHDA and CDR2 SQIVND come from the germline V gene (reference sequence). This CDR3 reads CASSVRGGPEPYEQYF. Complete variable domain (other parts from reference TRBV19 and TRBJ2-7): DGGITQSPKYLFRKEGQNVTLSCEQNLNHDAMYWYRQDPGQGLRLIYYSQIVNDFQKGDIAEGYSVSREKKESFPLTVTSAQKNPTAFYLCASSVRGGPEPYEQYFGPGTRLTVT.

V and J are TRBV5-3 and TRBJ2-1; the TCRdb call, TRBD2, lacks DNA for checking. TRBV5-3 is known as an ORF, though its function is uncertain. The CDR3 length is 15 residues. The CDR3 is CARSFVSGGDNEQFF.

The chain employs TRBV28 and TRBJ2-7; TCRdb's D gene call, TRBD2, goes unchecked for lack of DNA. There are 18 residues in the CDR3. The germline gives CDR1 MDHEN, CDR2 SYDVKM. The CDR3 here is CASLPTGLAGVSSYEQYF.

The rearrangement uses TRBV20-1 and TRBJ2-5; TCRdb returns TRBD1, unconfirmable since there is no DNA. Germline-derived CDR1 and CDR2 are DFQATT and SNEGSKA (reference sequence). This CDR3 is built from 15 residues. Here the CDR3 reads CSARDIQGAGETQYF.

V usage is TRBV7-9 and J usage is TRBJ2-5. The CDR3 covers 13 residues. Germline loops: CDR1 SEHNR, CDR2 FQNEAQ (reference sequence). This chain's CDR3 is CASSLAHQETQYF.

CDR3 sequence: CATSRDSVADTQYF. This chain connects TRBV15 to TRBJ2-3. The CDR3 is 14 amino acids. Per germline, CDR1 LNHNV and CDR2 YYDKDF (reference sequence). Full variable domain (outside the CDR3, taken from reference TRBV15 and TRBJ2-3): DAMVIQNPRYQVTQFGKPVTLSCSQTLNHNVMYWYQQKSSQAPKLLFHYYDKDFNNEADTPDNFQSRRPNTSFCFLDIRSPGLGDTAMYLCATSRDSVADTQYFGPGTRLTVL.